This TCR beta chain appears in the sequencing data of a study of early T cells in non-severe SARS-CoV-2 infection. The wider study: Unpaired chains resulted from sequencing bulk RNA of unsorted whole blood. The study's findings and limits: Database matching using VDJdb favored anti-spike CD8 responses, with private and CD4 specificities left missing.

This clonotype was seen many times. Antigen unknown. Attached unique molecular identifiers marked individual cDNA molecules. TCRdb independently ran MiXCR on the 5' RACE reads; one entry per CDR3 protein. The repertoire holds about 22,000 distinct CDR3 sequences, with around 4.2% as singletons. V lost 4 bases and J lost 5, with 9 bases in between. Germline V gives CDR1 KGHSH, CDR2 LQKENI. The CDR3 length is 13 residues. The rearrangement joins TRBV18 to TRBJ1-5; D may be TRBD1 (5 bases). This clonotype was obtained from an adult who was a healthcare worker with PCR-confirmed SARS-CoV-2 infection or an uninfected control (not recorded which). Material for sequencing was whole blood. CDR3: CASSQGSDQPQHF. The CDR3 nucleotides read TGTGCCAGCTCACAGGGGTCAGATCAGCCCCAGCATTTT.